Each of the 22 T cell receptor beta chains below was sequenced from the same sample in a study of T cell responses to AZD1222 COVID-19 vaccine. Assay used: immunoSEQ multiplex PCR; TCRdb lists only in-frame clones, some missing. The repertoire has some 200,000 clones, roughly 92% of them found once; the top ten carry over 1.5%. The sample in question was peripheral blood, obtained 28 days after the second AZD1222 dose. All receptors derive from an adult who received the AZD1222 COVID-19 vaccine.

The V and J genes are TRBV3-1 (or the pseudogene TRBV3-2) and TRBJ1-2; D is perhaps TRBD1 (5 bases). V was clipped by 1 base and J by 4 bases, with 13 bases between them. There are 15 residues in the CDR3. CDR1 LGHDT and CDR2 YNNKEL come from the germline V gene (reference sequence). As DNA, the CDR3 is TGTGCCAGCAGCCAAGCCAGATCAGGGCGCTATGGCTACACCTTC. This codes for CASSQARSGRYGYTF.

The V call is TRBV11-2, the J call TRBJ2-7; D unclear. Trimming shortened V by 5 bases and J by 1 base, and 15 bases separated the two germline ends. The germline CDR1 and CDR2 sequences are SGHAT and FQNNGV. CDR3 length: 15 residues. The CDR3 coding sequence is TGTGCCAGCAGCACGGCCCCGTTTGGATCCTACGAGCAGTACTTC. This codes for CASSTAPFGSYEQYF.

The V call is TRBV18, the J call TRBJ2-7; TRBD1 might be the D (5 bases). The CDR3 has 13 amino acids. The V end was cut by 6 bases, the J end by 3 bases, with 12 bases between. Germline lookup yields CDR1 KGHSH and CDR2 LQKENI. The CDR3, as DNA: TGTGCCAGCTCCCAAGTGACAGACTACGAGCAGTACTTC. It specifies CASSQVTDYEQYF.

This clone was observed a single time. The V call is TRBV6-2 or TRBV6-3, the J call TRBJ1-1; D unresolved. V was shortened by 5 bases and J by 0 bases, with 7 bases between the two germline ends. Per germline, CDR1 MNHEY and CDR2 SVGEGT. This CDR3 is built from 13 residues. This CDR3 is CASSVFLNTEAFF. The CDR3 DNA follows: TGTGCCAGCAGTGTGTTCCTGAACACTGAAGCTTTCTTT.

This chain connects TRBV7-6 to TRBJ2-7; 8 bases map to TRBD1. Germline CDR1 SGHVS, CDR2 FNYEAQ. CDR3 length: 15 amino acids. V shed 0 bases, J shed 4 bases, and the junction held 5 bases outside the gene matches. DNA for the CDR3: TGTGCCAGCAGCTTAGCGGGAACAGGGGGATACGAGCAGTACTTC. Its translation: CASSLAGTGGYEQYF.

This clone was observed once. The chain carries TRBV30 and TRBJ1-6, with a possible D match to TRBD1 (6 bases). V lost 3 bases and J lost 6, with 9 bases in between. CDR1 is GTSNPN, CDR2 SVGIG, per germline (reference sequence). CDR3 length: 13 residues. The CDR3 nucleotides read TGTGCCTGGAGCAGGGGAGGTAATTCACCCCTCCACTTT. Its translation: CAWSRGGNSPLHF.

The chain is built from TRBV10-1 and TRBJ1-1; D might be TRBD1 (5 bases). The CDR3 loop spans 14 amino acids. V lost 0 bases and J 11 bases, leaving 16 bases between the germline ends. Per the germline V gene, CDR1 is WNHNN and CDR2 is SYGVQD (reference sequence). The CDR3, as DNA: TGCGCCAGCAGTGAGTCGGGCCCGAGGGGAGCCGCTTTCTTT. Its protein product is CASSESGPRGAAFF.

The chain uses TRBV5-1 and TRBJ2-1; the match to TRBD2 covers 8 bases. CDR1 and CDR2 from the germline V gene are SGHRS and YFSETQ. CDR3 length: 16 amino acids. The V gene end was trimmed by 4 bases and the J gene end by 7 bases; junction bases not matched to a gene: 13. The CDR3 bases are TGCGCCAGCAGCCCAGTGGGGACTAGTGGGGCGAATGAGCAGTTCTTC. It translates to CASSPVGTSGANEQFF.

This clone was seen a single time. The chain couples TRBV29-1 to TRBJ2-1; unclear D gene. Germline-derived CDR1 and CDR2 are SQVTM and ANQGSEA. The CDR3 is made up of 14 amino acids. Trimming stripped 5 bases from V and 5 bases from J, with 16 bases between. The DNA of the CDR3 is TGCAGCGTTTCTCTTAAAAGGGCGAACAATGAGCAGTTCTTC. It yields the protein CSVSLKRANNEQFF.

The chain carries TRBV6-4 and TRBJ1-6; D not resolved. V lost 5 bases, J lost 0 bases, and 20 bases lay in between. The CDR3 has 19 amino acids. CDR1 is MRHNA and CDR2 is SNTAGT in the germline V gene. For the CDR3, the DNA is TGTGCCAGCAGTTCACCCCAGGCTTCCCCATGCTCCTATAATTCACCCCTCCACTTT. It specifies CASSSPQASPCSYNSPLHF.

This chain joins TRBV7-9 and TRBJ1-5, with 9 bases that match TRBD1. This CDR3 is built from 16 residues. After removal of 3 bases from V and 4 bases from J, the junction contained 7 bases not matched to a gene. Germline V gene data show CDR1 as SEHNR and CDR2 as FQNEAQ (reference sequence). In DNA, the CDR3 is TGTGCCAGCAGCTTTACGGACAGGGGAGCTAATCAGCCCCAGCATTTT. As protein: CASSFTDRGANQPQHF.

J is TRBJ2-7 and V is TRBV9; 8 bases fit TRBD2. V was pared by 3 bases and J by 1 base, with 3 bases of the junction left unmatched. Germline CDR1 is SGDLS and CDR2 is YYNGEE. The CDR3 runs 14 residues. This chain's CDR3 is CASSARLASYEQYF. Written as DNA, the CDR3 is TGTGCCAGCAGCGCTCGACTAGCGTCCTACGAGCAGTACTTC. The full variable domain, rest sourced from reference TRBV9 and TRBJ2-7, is DSGVTQTPKHLITATGQRVTLRCSPRSGDLSVYWYQQSLDQGLQFLIQYYNGEERAKGNILERFSAQQFPDLHSELNLSSLELGDSALYFCASSARLASYEQYFGPGTRLTVT.

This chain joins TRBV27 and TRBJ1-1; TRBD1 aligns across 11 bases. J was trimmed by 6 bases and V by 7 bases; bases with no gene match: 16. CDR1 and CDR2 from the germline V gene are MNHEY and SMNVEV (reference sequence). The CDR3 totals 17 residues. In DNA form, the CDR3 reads TGTGCCAGCAATTCTGGGGGGACAGGGGGAAAAAACTCTGAAGCTTTCTTT. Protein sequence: CASNSGGTGGKNSEAFF.

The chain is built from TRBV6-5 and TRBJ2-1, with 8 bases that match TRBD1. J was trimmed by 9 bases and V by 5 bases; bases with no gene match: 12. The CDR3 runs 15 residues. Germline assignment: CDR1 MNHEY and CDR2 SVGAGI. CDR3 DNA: TGTGCCAGCAGTACACACAGGGGGAATCCGTCTGAGCAGTTCTTC. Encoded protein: CASSTHRGNPSEQFF.

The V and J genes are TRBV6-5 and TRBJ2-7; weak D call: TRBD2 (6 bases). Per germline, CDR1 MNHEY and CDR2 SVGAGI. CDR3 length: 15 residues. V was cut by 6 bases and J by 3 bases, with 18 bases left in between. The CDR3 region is CASSITGTAIYEQYF. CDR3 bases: TGTGCCAGCAGCATTACCGGGACTGCTATCTACGAGCAGTACTTC.

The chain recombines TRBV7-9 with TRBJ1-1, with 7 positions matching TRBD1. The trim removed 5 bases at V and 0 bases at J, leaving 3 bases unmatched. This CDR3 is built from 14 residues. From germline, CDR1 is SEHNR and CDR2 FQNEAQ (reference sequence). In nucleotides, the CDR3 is TGTGCCAGCAGCCGACAGGGCATGAACACTGAAGCTTTCTTT. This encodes CASSRQGMNTEAFF. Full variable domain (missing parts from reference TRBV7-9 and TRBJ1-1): DTGVSQNPRHKITKRGQNVTFRCDPISEHNRLYWYRQTLGQGPEFLTYFQNEAQLEKSRLLSDRFSAERPKGSFSTLEIQRTEQGDSAMYLCASSRQGMNTEAFFGQGTRLTVV.

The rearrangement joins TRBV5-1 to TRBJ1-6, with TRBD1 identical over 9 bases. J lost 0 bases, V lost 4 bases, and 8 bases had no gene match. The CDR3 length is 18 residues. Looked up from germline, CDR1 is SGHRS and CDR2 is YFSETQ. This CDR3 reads CASSHRGTGSSYNSPLHF. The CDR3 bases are TGCGCCAGCAGCCACAGAGGGACAGGGAGCTCCTATAATTCACCCCTCCACTTT. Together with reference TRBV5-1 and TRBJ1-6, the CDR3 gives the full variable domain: KAGVTQTPRYLIKTRGQQVTLSCSPISGHRSVSWYQQTPGQGLQFLFEYFSETQRNKGNFPGRFSGRQFSNSRSEMNVSTLELGDSALYLCASSHRGTGSSYNSPLHFGNGTRLTVT.

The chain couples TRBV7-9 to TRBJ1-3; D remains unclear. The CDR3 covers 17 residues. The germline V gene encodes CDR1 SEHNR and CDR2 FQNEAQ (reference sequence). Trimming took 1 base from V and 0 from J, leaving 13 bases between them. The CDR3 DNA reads TGTGCCAGCAGCTTAGAAGGCAGCCCGAGCTCTGGAAACACCATATATTTT. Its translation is CASSLEGSPSSGNTIYF.

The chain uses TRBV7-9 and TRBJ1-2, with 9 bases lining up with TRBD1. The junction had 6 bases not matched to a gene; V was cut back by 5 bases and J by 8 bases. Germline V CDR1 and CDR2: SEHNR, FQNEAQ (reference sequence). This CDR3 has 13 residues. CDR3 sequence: CASSLSGQGGYTF. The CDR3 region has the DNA TGTGCCAGCAGCCTATCGGGACAGGGAGGCTACACCTTC. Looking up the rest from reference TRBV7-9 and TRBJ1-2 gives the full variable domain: DTGVSQNPRHKITKRGQNVTFRCDPISEHNRLYWYRQTLGQGPEFLTYFQNEAQLEKSRLLSDRFSAERPKGSFSTLEIQRTEQGDSAMYLCASSLSGQGGYTFGSGTRLTVV.

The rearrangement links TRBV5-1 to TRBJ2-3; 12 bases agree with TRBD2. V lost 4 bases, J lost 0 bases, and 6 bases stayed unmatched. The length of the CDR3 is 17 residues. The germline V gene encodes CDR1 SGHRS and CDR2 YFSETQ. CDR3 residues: CASSRRGLAGSTDTQYF. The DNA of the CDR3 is TGCGCCAGCAGCCGTAGGGGACTAGCGGGTAGCACAGATACGCAGTATTTT.

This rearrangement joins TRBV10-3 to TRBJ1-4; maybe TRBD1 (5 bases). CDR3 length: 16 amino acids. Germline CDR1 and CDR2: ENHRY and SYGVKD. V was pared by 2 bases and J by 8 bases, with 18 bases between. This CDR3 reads CAISEPLRGRREKLFF. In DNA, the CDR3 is TGTGCCATCAGTGAGCCCCTAAGGGGAAGGCGGGAAAAACTGTTTTTT.

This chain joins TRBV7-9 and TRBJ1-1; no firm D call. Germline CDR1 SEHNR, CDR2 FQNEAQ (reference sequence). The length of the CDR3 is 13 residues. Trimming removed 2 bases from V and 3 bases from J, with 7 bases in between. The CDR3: CASSLIGDTEAFF. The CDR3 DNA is TGTGCCAGCAGCTTAATCGGGGACACTGAAGCTTTCTTT. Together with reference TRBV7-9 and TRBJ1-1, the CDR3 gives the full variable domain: DTGVSQNPRHKITKRGQNVTFRCDPISEHNRLYWYRQTLGQGPEFLTYFQNEAQLEKSRLLSDRFSAERPKGSFSTLEIQRTEQGDSAMYLCASSLIGDTEAFFGQGTRLTVV.